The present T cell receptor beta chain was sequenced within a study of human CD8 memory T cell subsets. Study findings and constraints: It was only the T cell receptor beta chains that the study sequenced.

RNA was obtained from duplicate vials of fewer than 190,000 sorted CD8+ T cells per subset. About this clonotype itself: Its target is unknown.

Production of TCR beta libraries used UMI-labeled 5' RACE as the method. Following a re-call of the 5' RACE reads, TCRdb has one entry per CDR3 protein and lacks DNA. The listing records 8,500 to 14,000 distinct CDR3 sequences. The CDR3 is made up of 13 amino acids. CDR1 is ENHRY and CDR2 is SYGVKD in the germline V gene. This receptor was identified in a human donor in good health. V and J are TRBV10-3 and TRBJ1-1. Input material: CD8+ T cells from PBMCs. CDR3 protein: CATREGLNTEAFF.